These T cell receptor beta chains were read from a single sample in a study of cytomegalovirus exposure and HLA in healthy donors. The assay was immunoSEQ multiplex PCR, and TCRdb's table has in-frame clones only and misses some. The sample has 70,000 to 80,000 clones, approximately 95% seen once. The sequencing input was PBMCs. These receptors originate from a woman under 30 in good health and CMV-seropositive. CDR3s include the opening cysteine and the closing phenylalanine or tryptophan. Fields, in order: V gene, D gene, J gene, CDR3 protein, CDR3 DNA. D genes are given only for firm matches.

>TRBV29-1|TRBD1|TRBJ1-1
CSGGGTSTEAFF
TGCAGCGGAGGGGGCACATCCACTGAAGCTTTCTTT
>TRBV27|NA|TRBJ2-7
CASRNRAFHEQYF
TGTGCCAGCAGAAACAGGGCTTTCCACGAGCAGTACTTC
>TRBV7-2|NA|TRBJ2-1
CASSLAVWGPDNNEQFF
TGTGCCAGCAGCTTAGCCGTTTGGGGGCCAGATAACAATGAGCAGTTCTTC
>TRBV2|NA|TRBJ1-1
CASRGGSNTEAFF
TGTGCCAGCAGGGGGGGATCGAACACTGAAGCTTTCTTT
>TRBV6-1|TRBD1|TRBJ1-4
CASREPGQRVSF
TGTGCCAGCAGAGAACCGGGACAGCGAGTATCTTTT
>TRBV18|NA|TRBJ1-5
CASSPGANQPQHF
TGTGCCAGCTCACCAGGGGCCAATCAGCCCCAGCATTTT
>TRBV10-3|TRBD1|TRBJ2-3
CAISPGQDTDTQYF
TGTGCCATCAGTCCCGGACAGGACACAGATACGCAGTATTTT
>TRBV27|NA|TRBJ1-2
CASSLSTGPLNYGYTF
TGTGCCAGCAGTTTATCCACAGGCCCTCTTAACTATGGCTACACCTTC
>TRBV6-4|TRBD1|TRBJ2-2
CASSDRGPTGELFF
TGTGCCAGCAGTGACAGGGGGCCCACCGGGGAGCTGTTTTTT
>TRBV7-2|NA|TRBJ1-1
CASSLMTEEAFF
TGTGCCAGCAGCTTGATGACAGAAGAAGCTTTCTTT
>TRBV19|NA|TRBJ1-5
CASRDLGGYQPQHF
TGTGCCAGTAGAGATTTAGGGGGATATCAGCCCCAGCATTTT
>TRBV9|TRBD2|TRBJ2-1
CASSKTSGVYNEQFF
TGTGCCAGCAGCAAGACTAGCGGGGTATACAATGAGCAGTTCTTC
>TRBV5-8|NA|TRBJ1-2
CASSDRGYGYTF
TGTGCCAGCAGCGACAGAGGTTATGGCTACACCTTC
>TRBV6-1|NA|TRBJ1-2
CASSESGGSQGRLYGYTF
TGTGCCAGCAGTGAATCGGGAGGTTCACAGGGAAGGTTGTATGGCTACACCTTC
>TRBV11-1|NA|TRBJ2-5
CASSLGGTQYF
TGTGCCAGCAGCTTAGGCGGGACCCAGTACTTC
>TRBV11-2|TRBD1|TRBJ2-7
CASSFTSGGNEQYF
TGTGCCAGCAGCTTCACCTCAGGGGGCAACGAGCAGTACTTC
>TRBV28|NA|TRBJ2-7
CASTSGDRHYEQYF
TGTGCCAGCACCTCGGGGGACCGACACTACGAGCAGTACTTC
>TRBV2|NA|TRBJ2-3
CASSIGGPSTDTQYF
TGTGCCAGCAGTATCGGGGGGCCTAGCACAGATACGCAGTATTTT
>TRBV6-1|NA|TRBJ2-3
CASRRADTQYF
TGTGCCAGCAGGCGGGCAGATACGCAGTATTTT
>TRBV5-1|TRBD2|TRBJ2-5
CASSSSLAGETQYF
TGCGCCAGCAGCTCCTCGCTAGCGGGAGAGACCCAGTACTTC
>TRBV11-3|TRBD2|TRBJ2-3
CASSLSGTTDTQYF
TGTGCCAGCAGCCTTAGCGGGACCACAGATACGCAGTATTTT
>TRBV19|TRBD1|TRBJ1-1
CASSMTGGFTEAFF
TGTGCCAGTAGTATGACAGGGGGCTTCACTGAAGCTTTCTTT
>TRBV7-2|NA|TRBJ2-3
CASTISLLGEGQYF
TGTGCCAGCACCATCTCGCTGTTAGGCGAGGGGCAGTATTTT
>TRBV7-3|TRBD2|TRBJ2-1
CASSLSGRARNEQFF
TGTGCCAGCAGCCTTAGCGGGAGGGCTCGCAATGAGCAGTTCTTC
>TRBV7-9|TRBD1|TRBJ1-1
CASGQGLGTEAFF
TGTGCCAGCGGACAGGGGTTGGGCACTGAAGCTTTCTTT
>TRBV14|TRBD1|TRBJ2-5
CASSQDWGQIQETQYF
TGTGCCAGCAGCCAAGATTGGGGACAGATACAAGAGACCCAGTACTTC
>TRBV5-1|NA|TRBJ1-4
CASSVVPGLTNEKLFF
TGCGCCAGCAGCGTTGTGCCGGGACTCACTAATGAAAAACTGTTTTTT
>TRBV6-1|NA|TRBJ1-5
CASSEWGQNQPQHF
TGTGCCAGCAGTGAATGGGGACAAAATCAGCCCCAGCATTTT
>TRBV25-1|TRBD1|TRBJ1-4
CASSGGQGGEKLFF
TGTGCCAGCAGTGGGGGCCAGGGGGGTGAAAAACTGTTTTTT
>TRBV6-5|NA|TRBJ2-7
CASSYSEFYEQYF
TGTGCCAGCAGTTACTCAGAGTTCTACGAGCAGTACTTC